Below, one TCR beta chain is given with its context. As processed by the authors: Reference gene primer amplification in the assay estimated nucleated cell counts. TCRdb keeps only in-frame clones here, not all; method: immunoSEQ multiplex PCR. V and J calls and clone size come straight from that table; D and trimming were deduced from the DNA. Seen here are about 86,000 clones, almost 85% observed once, and the top ten hold 0.95% to 1.5%. The sample comes from a study of blood T cell repertoires in COVID-19. About the research overall: Researchers got acute and convalescent COVID-19 samples from the United States, Italy and Spain.

CDR3 length: 13 residues. J was trimmed by 10 bases and V by 6 bases; bases with no gene match: 5. CDR1 and CDR2 from the germline V gene are SGHRS and YFSETQ. The receptor's source is a woman aged 80 or older with acute or convalescent COVID-19. Sequencing used peripheral blood. The chain links TRBV5-1 to TRBJ2-1, with 12 bases identical to TRBD2. The CDR3 here is CASMLAGGGEQFF. The CDR3 region has the DNA TGCGCCAGCATGCTAGCGGGAGGGGGGGAGCAGTTCTTC.